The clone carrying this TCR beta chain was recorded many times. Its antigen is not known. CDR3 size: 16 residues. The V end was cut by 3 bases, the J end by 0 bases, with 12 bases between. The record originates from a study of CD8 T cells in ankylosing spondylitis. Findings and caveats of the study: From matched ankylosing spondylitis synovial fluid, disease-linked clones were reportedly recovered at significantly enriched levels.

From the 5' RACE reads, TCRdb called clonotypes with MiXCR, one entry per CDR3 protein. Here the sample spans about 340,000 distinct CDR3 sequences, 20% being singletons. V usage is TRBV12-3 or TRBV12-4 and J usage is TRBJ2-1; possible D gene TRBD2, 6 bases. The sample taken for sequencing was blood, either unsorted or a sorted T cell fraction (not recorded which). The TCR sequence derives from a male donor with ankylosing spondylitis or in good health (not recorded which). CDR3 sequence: CASSLWEEYSYNEQFF. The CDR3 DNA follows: TGTGCCAGCAGTTTGTGGGAGGAGTACTCCTACAATGAGCAGTTCTTC.